Sequencing of this T cell receptor (beta chain) was carried out in a study of blood T cell repertoires in COVID-19. Study information: PBMCs, B-cell-depleted T cells, or T cells provided the cDNA or gDNA that made up the material.

This CDR3 comprises 16 residues. In the original processing: Amplified reference gene primers provided the basis for estimating nucleated cell counts. Assay: immunoSEQ multiplex PCR; the TCRdb copy retains only in-frame clones and omits some. For V, J and clone size, that table is used; D and trimming come from the DNA. This table has some 110,000 clones, around 82% appearing once. This receptor was identified in a man between 60 and 70 years old with acute or convalescent COVID-19. The chain joins TRBV7-5 to TRBJ1-2; the DNA was not used to check the table's D call, TRBD1. TRBV7-5 is shown as a pseudogene. What was sequenced was peripheral blood. In DNA form, the CDR3 reads TGTGCCAGAAGCCCAGGACAGGATGGGATAAGCTATGGCTACACCTTC. Translation gives CARSPGQDGISYGYTF.